These T cell receptor beta chains were read from a single sample in a study of post-analysis software for immune sequencing data. In TCRdb, the PCR reads were re-called with MiXCR into one record per CDR3 protein. This table holds a few hundred thousand distinct CDR3 sequences, approximately 46% found once. Sequenced sample: blood. Receptors originate from a girl aged 10 to 17 with multiple sclerosis. Both conserved end residues are part of each CDR3.

TRBV28,.,CASSPDDVEGQKINIQYF
TRBV5-1,TRBJ2-7,CASGDTSYEQYF
TRBV19,TRBJ2-1,CASCRLAGVWNEQFF
TRBV3-1,TRBJ2-7,CASSPPRVRLSSYEQYF
TRBV24-1,TRBJ2-5,CATSDRGQDEETQYF
TRBV28,TRBJ2-3,CASRTKWRDISDTQYF
TRBV5-6,TRBJ2-7,CASSLGLANPYEQYF
TRBV6-5,TRBJ2-7,CASSYATSGASSYEQYF
TRBV7-8,TRBJ1-4,CASSLSRVGEKLFF
TRBV20-1,TRBJ2-3,CSASQTFTDTQYF
TRBV28,TRBJ2-1,CASSPFYKELAGAFNEQFF
TRBV7-9,TRBJ1-2,CASSPGIGYTF
TRBV20-1,TRBJ1-2,CSAETGGFDYGYTF
TRBV25-1,TRBJ2-4,CASSESVAKNIQYF
TRBV3-1,TRBJ2-7,CASSQVQGFEQYF
TRBV28,TRBJ2-1,CASILSGSRNEQFF
TRBV20-1,TRBJ1-4,CSVREVATTNEKRFF
TRBV9,TRBJ1-1,CASSKAGANPEAFF
TRBV4-1,TRBJ2-6,CASSQDGGTGANVLTF
TRBV7-9,TRBJ2-1,CASTPQGAYYNEQFF
TRBV9,TRBJ2-6,CASSVGDRFVLTF
TRBV14,TRBJ1-4,CASRTKQGPTNEKLFF
TRBV6-2/TRBV6-3,TRBJ1-1,CASVGRIMNTEAFF
TRBV7-2,TRBJ2-7,CASSLKVGGTYEQYF
TRBV4-1,TRBJ2-1,CASSRGTSGRLNEQFF
TRBV7-2,TRBJ2-7,CASSSRERNYEQYF
TRBV3-1,TRBJ2-1,CASSQQSGSGNEQFF
TRBV27,TRBJ2-1,CASSTFDPRIRREQFF
TRBV28,TRBJ2-1,CASSLTISSYNEQFF
TRBV21-1,TRBJ2-1,CASSKRAAGGREQFF
TRBV7-2,TRBJ2-3,CASSLGGLNRDTQYF
TRBV5-6,TRBJ2-7,CASSPGAVHYEQYF
TRBV7-7,TRBJ2-5,CASSLAVAGYQETQYF
TRBV29-1,TRBJ2-7,CSVRPSGRAYEQYF
TRBV9,TRBJ2-1,CASSREPGQSYNEQFF
TRBV29-1,TRBJ1-1,CSVETGTEAFF
TRBV7-2,TRBJ2-5,CASSLSLLRVQETQYF
TRBV4-1,TRBJ2-1,CASSVRDAYNEQFF
TRBV27,TRBJ2-6,CASSPLRGPSPGANVLTF
TRBV7-3,TRBJ2-6,CASSRGPSGANVLTF
TRBV27,TRBJ1-4,CASSLAFNRDLGEKLFF
TRBV7-8,TRBJ1-2,CASSLVKKPGQGYGGYTF
TRBV27,TRBJ1-6,CASRTGANSPLHF
TRBV30,TRBJ1-2,CAWSSPGTGGNYGYTF
TRBV5-1,.,CASSLAGAENYEQYF